The clone carrying this T cell receptor beta chain was found a few times. Its antigen is as yet unknown. Germline-derived CDR1 and CDR2 are SGDLS and YYNGEE. With 3 bases clipped from V and 5 bases from J, the junction kept 11 bases outside the gene matches. The CDR3 is 15 amino acids. These data come from a study of beta chain features in type 1 diabetes. Whole-study results and caveats: Naive, central memory and Treg TCRB repertoires appeared more alike in patients than in healthy donors. Fewer insertions but more deletions were seen at VDJ junctions in type 1 diabetes patients. Cells carrying high TCR expression could end up over-represented when cDNA is sequenced. All four CD4+ subsets from Type 1 diabetes patients carried moderately but significantly shorter TCRB CDR3s.

What was sequenced were expressed TCRB transcripts, since all of the isolated RNA had been reverse transcribed. Repertoires were generated with immunoSEQ multiplex PCR, while TCRdb's copy carries only in-frame clones and drops some. The data show 17,000 or so clones, roughly two thirds seen once. Cell sorting via CD45RO/CCR7/CD25/CD127/CD95/CD27 was performed to obtain CD4+ naive, central memory, regulatory and stem cell-like memory cells. This clonotype originated in a man aged 25 to 40 with type 1 diabetes. Sequenced sample: stem cell memory CD4+ T cells from blood. The chain uses TRBV9 and TRBJ2-7, with TRBD2 matching over 7 bases. CDR3 nucleotide sequence: TGTGCCAGCAGCGACGGGAGGCGAAGCGTACACGAGCAGTACTTC. It encodes CASSDGRRSVHEQYF.